The clone carrying this T cell receptor (beta chain) was picked up one time. The sample comes from a study of control samples from healthy donors and cancer patients. Trimming took 1 base from V and 4 from J, leaving 10 bases between them. The CDR3 extends over 14 amino acids. Looked up from germline, CDR1 is SGHAT and CDR2 is FQDESV (reference sequence). The data were produced by immunoSEQ multiplex PCR, yet TCRdb's version contains in-frame clones alone and is incomplete. The sample has under 300,000 clones; over 70% are singletons. The sequenced sample was PBMCs. The rearrangement joins TRBV11-1 to TRBJ1-1; D ambiguous. The sequence came from a woman between 55 and 75 years old with lung cancer. The DNA of the CDR3 is TGTGCCAGCAGCTTAGGGGTATCGGGCACTGAAGCTTTCTTT. Translating it yields CASSLGVSGTEAFF.